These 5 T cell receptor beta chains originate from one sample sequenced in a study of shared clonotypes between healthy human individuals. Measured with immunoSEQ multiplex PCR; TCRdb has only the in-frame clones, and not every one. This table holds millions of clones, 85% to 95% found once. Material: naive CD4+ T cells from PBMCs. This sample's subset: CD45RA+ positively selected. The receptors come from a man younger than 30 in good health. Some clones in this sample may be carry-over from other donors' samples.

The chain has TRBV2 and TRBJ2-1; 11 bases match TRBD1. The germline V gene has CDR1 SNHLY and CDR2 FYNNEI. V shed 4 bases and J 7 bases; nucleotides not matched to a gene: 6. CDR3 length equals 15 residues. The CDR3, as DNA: TGTGCCAGCAGTGTGGACAGGGGGCGTCGGAATGAGCAGTTCTTC. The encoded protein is CASSVDRGRRNEQFF.

In DNA form, the CDR3 reads TGCGCCAGCAGCTTGGACCCGACAGGGGGAGAAGCTTTCTTT. Its protein is CASSLDPTGGEAFF. V usage is TRBV5-1 and J usage is TRBJ1-1; TRBD1 matches 9 bases. Trimming at V came to 0 bases and at J to 8 bases, leaving 5 bases not matched to a gene. Germline-derived CDR1 and CDR2 are SGHRS and YFSETQ. CDR3 length: 14 amino acids.

This CDR3 is CASSALPASGRANEQFF. CDR3 coding DNA: TGTGCCAGCAGTGCCCTCCCGGCTAGCGGGAGGGCCAATGAGCAGTTCTTC. The V and J genes are TRBV6-4 and TRBJ2-1, with TRBD2 matching over 12 bases. J lost 6 bases, V lost 4 bases, and 10 bases had no gene match. The germline V gene has CDR1 MRHNA and CDR2 SNTAGT. CDR3 length equals 17 residues.

CDR3 sequence reads: CASSPLGGLYGQPQHF. Written as DNA, the CDR3 is TGCGCCAGCAGCCCCTTGGGGGGGCTGTATGGTCAGCCCCAGCATTTT. The gene calls are TRBV4-1 and TRBJ1-5, with TRBD1 as a possible D gene (6 bases). Germline V gene data show CDR1 as MGHRA and CDR2 as YSYEKL. V was pared by 4 bases and J by 6 bases, with 19 bases between. The CDR3 contains 16 residues.

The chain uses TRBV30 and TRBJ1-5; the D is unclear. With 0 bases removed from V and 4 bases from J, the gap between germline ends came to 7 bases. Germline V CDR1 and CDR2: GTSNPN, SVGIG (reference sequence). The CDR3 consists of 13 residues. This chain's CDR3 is CAWSVPLNQPQHF. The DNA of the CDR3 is TGTGCCTGGAGTGTACCCCTAAATCAGCCCCAGCATTTT.